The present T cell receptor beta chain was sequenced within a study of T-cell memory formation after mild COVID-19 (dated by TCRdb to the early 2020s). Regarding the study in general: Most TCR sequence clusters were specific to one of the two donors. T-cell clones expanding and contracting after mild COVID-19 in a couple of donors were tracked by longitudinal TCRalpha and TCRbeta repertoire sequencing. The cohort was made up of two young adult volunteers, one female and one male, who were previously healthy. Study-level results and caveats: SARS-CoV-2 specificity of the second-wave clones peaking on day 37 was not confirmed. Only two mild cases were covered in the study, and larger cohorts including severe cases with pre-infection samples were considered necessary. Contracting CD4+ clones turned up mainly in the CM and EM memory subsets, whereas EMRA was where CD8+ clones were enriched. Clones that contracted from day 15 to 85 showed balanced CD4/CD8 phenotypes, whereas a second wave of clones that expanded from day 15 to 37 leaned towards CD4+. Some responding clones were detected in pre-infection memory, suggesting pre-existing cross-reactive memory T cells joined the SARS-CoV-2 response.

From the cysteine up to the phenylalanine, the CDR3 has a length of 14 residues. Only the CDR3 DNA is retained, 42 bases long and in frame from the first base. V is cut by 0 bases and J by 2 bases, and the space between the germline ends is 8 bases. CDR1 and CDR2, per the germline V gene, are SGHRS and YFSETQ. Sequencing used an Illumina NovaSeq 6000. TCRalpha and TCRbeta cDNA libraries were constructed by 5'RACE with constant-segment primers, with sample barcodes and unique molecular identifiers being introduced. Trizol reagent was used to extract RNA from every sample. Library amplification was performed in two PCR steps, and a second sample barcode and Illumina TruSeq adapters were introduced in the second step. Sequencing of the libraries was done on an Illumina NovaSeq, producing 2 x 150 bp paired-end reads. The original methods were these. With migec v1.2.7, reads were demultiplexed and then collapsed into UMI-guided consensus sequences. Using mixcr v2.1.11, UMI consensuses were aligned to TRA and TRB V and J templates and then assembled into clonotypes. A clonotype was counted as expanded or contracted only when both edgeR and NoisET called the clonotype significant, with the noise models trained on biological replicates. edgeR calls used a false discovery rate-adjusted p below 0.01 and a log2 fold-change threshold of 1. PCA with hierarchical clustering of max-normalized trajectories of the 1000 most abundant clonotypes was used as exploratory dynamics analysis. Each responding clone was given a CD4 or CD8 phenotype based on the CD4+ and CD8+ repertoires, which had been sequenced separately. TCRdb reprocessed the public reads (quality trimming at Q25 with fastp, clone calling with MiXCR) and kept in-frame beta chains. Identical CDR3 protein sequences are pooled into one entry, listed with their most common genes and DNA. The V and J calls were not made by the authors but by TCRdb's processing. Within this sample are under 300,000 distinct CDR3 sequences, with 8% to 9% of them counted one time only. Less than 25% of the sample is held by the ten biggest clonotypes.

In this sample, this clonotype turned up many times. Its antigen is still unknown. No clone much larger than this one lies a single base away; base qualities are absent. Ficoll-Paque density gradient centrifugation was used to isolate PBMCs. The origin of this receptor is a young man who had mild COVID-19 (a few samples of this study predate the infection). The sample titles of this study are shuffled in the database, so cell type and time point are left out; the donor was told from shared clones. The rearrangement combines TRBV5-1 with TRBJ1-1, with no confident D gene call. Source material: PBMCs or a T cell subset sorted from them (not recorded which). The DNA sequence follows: TGCGCCAGCAGCTTGGATTTATATAACACTGAAGCTTTCTTT. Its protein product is CASSLDLYNTEAFF.